The 24 T cell receptor beta chains below come from one sample, sequenced in a study of T cell responses to AZD1222 COVID-19 vaccine. Assay used: immunoSEQ multiplex PCR; TCRdb lists only in-frame clones, some missing. This sample has about 180,000 clones, with around 90% found just once. Sequencing used peripheral blood, obtained 28 days after the second dose of the MenACWY control vaccine. The receptor source for this set is an adult who received the MenACWY meningococcal vaccine as a control.

This sequence joins TRBV18 and TRBJ2-2; D remains unclear. Germline values: CDR1 KGHSH, CDR2 LQKENI. The V end lost 1 base, the J end lost 3 bases, and 15 bases lay between the germline ends. The CDR3 is 17 amino acids. The CDR3 coding sequence is TGTGCCAGCTCACCACGCCCGGCTAACCAATACACCGGGGAGCTGTTTTTT. Protein: CASSPRPANQYTGELFF.

The rearrangement links TRBV7-2 to TRBJ2-3, with D hard to call. CDR1 is SGHTA, CDR2 FQGNSA, per germline. With 5 bases removed from V and 6 bases from J, the gap between germline ends came to 9 bases. The CDR3 extends over 12 amino acids. CDR3 in amino acids: CASSPVSDTQYF. CDR3 nucleotide sequence: TGTGCCAGCAGCCCTGTTTCGGATACGCAGTATTTT. The full variable domain, with the rest looked up from reference TRBV7-2 and TRBJ2-3, is GAGVSQSPSNKVTEKGKDVELRCDPISGHTALYWYRQSLGQGLEFLIYFQGNSAPDKSGLPSDRFSAERTGGSVSTLTIQRTQQEDSAVYLCASSPVSDTQYFGPGTRLTVL.

CDR3 loop: CASRTGNYGYTF. Written as DNA, the CDR3 is TGTGCCAGCAGGACAGGAAACTATGGCTACACCTTC. The chain couples TRBV12-3 or TRBV12-4 to TRBJ1-2, with a tentative D call TRBD1 (6 bases). The CDR3 runs to 12 residues. Deletions cut 6 bases from V and 2 bases from J, with 7 bases between.

This chain's CDR3 is CASSEDNPGAMGRFF. CDR3 in DNA: TGCGCCAGCAGTGAAGATAACCCCGGTGCAATGGGGCGGTTCTTC. The chain carries TRBV10-2 and TRBJ2-1; weak D call: TRBD1 (5 bases). The V end lost 3 bases, the J end lost 15 bases, and 24 bases lay between the germline ends. The CDR3 spans 15 residues. Germline assignment: CDR1 WSHSY and CDR2 SAAADI.

The chain combines TRBV19 with TRBJ2-7, with 9 bases identical to TRBD2. V trimming: 3 bases; J trimming: 3 bases; junction bases outside the gene matches: 6. The germline gives CDR1 LNHDA, CDR2 SQIVND (reference sequence). There are 15 residues in the CDR3. The DNA of the CDR3 is TGTGCCAGTAGTATCTCCCTAGCGGGAAGCTACGAGCAGTACTTC. Its protein is CASSISLAGSYEQYF.

The chain combines TRBV11-2 with TRBJ1-4; 9 nucleotides align to TRBD1. The CDR3 is made up of 15 amino acids. Per germline, CDR1 SGHAT and CDR2 FQNNGV. Trimming at V came to 5 bases and at J to 8 bases, leaving 9 bases not matched to a gene. DNA for the CDR3: TGTGCCAGCAGCCCGTGGGGGACAGGGAACGAAAAACTGTTTTTT. Its translation: CASSPWGTGNEKLFF.

V is TRBV28 and J is TRBJ1-5; TRBD1 might be the D (5 bases). The V gene lost 6 bases and the J gene lost 15 bases, with 18 bases spanning the gap. The CDR3 is 12 amino acids. Looked up from germline, CDR1 is MDHEN and CDR2 is SYDVKM. CDR3: CASSTDNRRWHF. In nucleotides, the CDR3 is TGTGCCAGCAGCACGGACAATCGACGTTGGCATTTT.

This chain joins TRBV9 and TRBJ2-5, with no clear D. Germline CDR1 is SGDLS and CDR2 is YYNGEE. V lost 1 base and J 2 bases, leaving 9 bases between the germline ends. The CDR3 has 14 amino acids. The CDR3 region is CASSVRPLQETQYF. The CDR3 DNA reads TGTGCCAGCAGCGTACGACCGCTACAAGAGACCCAGTACTTC.

This chain joins TRBV19 and TRBJ1-2; 7 bases map to TRBD1. This CDR3 has 13 residues. Germline CDR1 and CDR2: LNHDA and SQIVND (reference sequence). Losses at the gene ends were 6 bases for V and 4 bases for J; bases not matched to a gene: 5. CDR3: CASSYGTAYGYTF. In DNA, the CDR3 is TGTGCCAGTAGCTACGGGACAGCCTATGGCTACACCTTC.

This CDR3 is CAISEGEGGVDGYTF. CDR3 coding DNA: TGTGCCATCAGTGAGGGTGAGGGAGGGGTGGATGGCTACACCTTC. The chain has TRBV10-3 and TRBJ1-2; TRBD1 is a possible D gene (5 bases). Looked up from germline, CDR1 is ENHRY and CDR2 is SYGVKD. V was shortened by 2 bases and J by 6 bases, with 16 bases between the two germline ends. This CDR3 comprises 15 residues.

This chain uses TRBV18 with TRBJ1-2; D may be TRBD1 (5 bases). The CDR3 is made up of 14 amino acids. Trimming left V 0 bases short and J 3 bases short, with 8 bases between. CDR1 and CDR2 from the germline V gene are KGHSH and LQKENI. The CDR3 DNA is TGTGCCAGCTCACCACCCGGGACCGACTATGGCTACACCTTC. It specifies CASSPPGTDYGYTF.

The rearrangement links TRBV19 to TRBJ1-5, with D hard to call. The ends were cut back, 7 bases at V and 4 bases at J, with 14 bases in the middle. This CDR3 has 14 residues. Germline-derived CDR1 and CDR2 are LNHDA and SQIVND (reference sequence). CDR3: CASTGQVRNQPQHF. The CDR3 DNA is TGTGCCAGTACCGGGCAGGTAAGAAATCAGCCCCAGCATTTT.

V and J are TRBV7-3 and TRBJ1-3, with unresolved D. CDR1 and CDR2 (germline): SGHTA, FQGTGA. There are 13 residues in the CDR3. Trimming pared 1 base from V and 4 bases from J, leaving 5 bases between. CDR3 sequence (DNA): TGTGCCAGCAGCTTAATACCGGGAAACACCATATATTTT. Its protein product is CASSLIPGNTIYF. Using reference TRBV7-3 and TRBJ1-3 for the parts outside the CDR3, the full variable domain is GAGVSQTPSNKVTEKGKYVELRCDPISGHTALYWYRQSLGQGPEFLIYFQGTGAADDSGLPNDRFFAVRPEGSVSTLKIQRTERGDSAVYLCASSLIPGNTIYFGEGSWLTVV.

This chain joins TRBV29-1 and TRBJ2-1; a possible D gene is TRBD2 (6 bases). The V end lost 2 bases, the J end lost 6 bases, and 14 bases lay between the germline ends. Germline-derived CDR1 and CDR2 are SQVTM and ANQGSEA. This CDR3 region has 14 residues. CDR3: CSVEMSRRANEQFF. For the CDR3, the DNA is TGCAGCGTTGAAATGAGCCGGAGGGCCAATGAGCAGTTCTTC.

The chain is built from TRBV6-2 or TRBV6-3 and TRBJ2-7; tentatively, D is TRBD1 (6 bases). Trimming removed 5 bases at V and 1 base at J, with 18 bases between. There are 16 residues in the CDR3. CDR1 and CDR2 from the germline V gene are MNHEY and SVGEGT. The CDR3 region is CASSLTTDSPSYEQYF. CDR3 nucleotide sequence: TGTGCCAGCAGTCTTACCACGGACAGCCCATCCTACGAGCAGTACTTC.

The chain joins TRBV9 to TRBJ2-1; weak D call: TRBD1 (6 bases). The germline V and J ends were trimmed by 0 bases and 4 bases, with 14 bases remaining between them. Germline assignment: CDR1 SGDLS and CDR2 YYNGEE. This CDR3 has 16 residues. The CDR3 nucleotides are TGTGCCAGCAGCGTAGCTCCGGACAGCGGATACAATGAGCAGTTCTTC. This translates into CASSVAPDSGYNEQFF. Full variable domain (outside the CDR3, taken from reference TRBV9 and TRBJ2-1): DSGVTQTPKHLITATGQRVTLRCSPRSGDLSVYWYQQSLDQGLQFLIQYYNGEERAKGNILERFSAQQFPDLHSELNLSSLELGDSALYFCASSVAPDSGYNEQFFGPGTRLTVL.

This clone was counted once. This rearrangement joins TRBV10-1 to TRBJ1-1, with a tentative D call TRBD1 (6 bases). Germline values: CDR1 WNHNN, CDR2 SYGVQD (reference sequence). CDR3 length: 14 amino acids. The V end lost 4 bases, the J end lost 4 bases, and 13 bases lay between the germline ends. The CDR3 DNA follows: TGCGCCAGCAGTGCGACAGGAAGGGGCACTGAAGCTTTCTTT. As protein: CASSATGRGTEAFF.

This chain joins TRBV30 and TRBJ1-3, with 12 positions matching TRBD1. Germline CDR1 GTSNPN, CDR2 SVGIG (reference sequence). V dropped 3 bases and J dropped 0; count of bases not matched to a gene: 12. This CDR3 is 19 amino acids long. The CDR3 sequence is CAWRLRDRGLTSSGNTIYF. The CDR3 DNA follows: TGTGCCTGGAGGCTCCGGGACAGGGGGCTTACCTCCTCTGGAAACACCATATATTTT.

The J gene is TRBJ2-2, the V gene TRBV9; either TRBD1 or TRBD2 may supply D (6 bases each). This CDR3 spans 16 amino acids. Trimming stripped 0 bases from V and 0 bases from J, with 9 bases between. CDR1 is SGDLS and CDR2 is YYNGEE in the germline V gene. The CDR3 bases are TGTGCCAGCAGCGTAGGGGGGGCTACGAACACCGGGGAGCTGTTTTTT. This translates into CASSVGGATNTGELFF.

The rearrangement uses TRBV11-2 and TRBJ1-6; TRBD1 matches at 9 bases. This CDR3 has 16 residues. After removal of 4 bases from V and 5 bases from J, the junction contained 6 bases not matched to a gene. CDR1 SGHAT and CDR2 FQNNGV come from the germline V gene. CDR3 nucleotide sequence: TGTGCCAGCAGCTCCCACGACAGGGGGAATAATTCACCCCTCCACTTT. Protein product: CASSSHDRGNNSPLHF. Filled out from reference TRBV11-2 and TRBJ1-6, the complete variable domain reads EAGVAQSPRYKIIEKRQSVAFWCNPISGHATLYWYQQILGQGPKLLIQFQNNGVVDDSQLPKDRFSAERLKGVDSTLKIQPAKLEDSAVYLCASSSHDRGNNSPLHFGNGTRLTVT.

This chain joins TRBV4-1 and TRBJ1-4; tentatively, D is TRBD1 (6 bases). Germline CDR1 and CDR2: MGHRA and YSYEKL. Trimming removed 0 bases from V and 7 bases from J, with 12 bases in between. CDR3 size: 15 residues. CDR3 region: CASSQDGGRGEKLFF. CDR3 sequence (DNA): TGCGCCAGCAGCCAAGATGGGGGGCGGGGTGAAAAACTGTTTTTT.

V gene TRBV28 combines with J gene TRBJ1-4, with TRBD1 as a possible D gene (5 bases). The V and J ends lost 3 bases and 3 bases respectively, with 11 bases between them. Germline V gives CDR1 MDHEN, CDR2 SYDVKM. The CDR3 has 15 residues. The CDR3 DNA is TGTGCCAGCAGTTTCCCAGGGTGGGCTAATGAAAAACTGTTTTTT. It specifies CASSFPGWANEKLFF.

The chain has TRBV9 and TRBJ2-7; TRBD2 aligns across 12 bases. Germline V CDR1 and CDR2: SGDLS, YYNGEE. The CDR3 has 16 amino acids. V was pared by 4 bases and J by 3 bases, with 8 bases of the junction left unmatched. This CDR3 is CASSPWSSGGDYEQYF. For the CDR3, the DNA is TGTGCCAGCAGCCCCTGGTCTAGCGGGGGGGACTACGAGCAGTACTTC.

The chain has TRBV6-2 or TRBV6-3 and TRBJ1-5; D uncertain. This CDR3 has 14 residues. The V end lost 0 bases, the J end lost 6 bases, and 9 bases lay between the germline ends. Germline V gene lookup returns CDR1 MNHEY and CDR2 SVGEGT. CDR3 DNA sequence: TGTGCCAGCAGTTACTCAGGGTCTGCTCAGCCCCAGCATTTT. Translating it yields CASSYSGSAQPQHF.